This T cell receptor (beta chain) was found in a study of post-analysis software for immune sequencing data. Germline V CDR1 and CDR2: SGHVS, FNYEAQ. V was cut by 5 bases and J by 7 bases, with 12 bases left in between. This CDR3 has 13 residues. Broader study findings: TRBV5-6, TRBV5-1 and TRBV20-1 belonged to a set of about five TRBV segments that were more frequent in patients than controls.

With regard to this clonotype: The antigen remains undetermined.

Each TCR beta cDNA library carried unique molecular identifiers. TCRdb called the PCR reads again in MiXCR, with one record for every CDR3 protein. The sample has a few hundred thousand distinct CDR3 sequences; less than 40% are singletons. The sequencing input was blood. This clonotype was sampled from a girl aged 2 to 10 with multiple sclerosis. The chain has TRBV7-6 and TRBJ1-5, with D uncertain. In DNA, the CDR3 is TGTGCCAGCAGCAGAGAGGGAGGCCAGCCCCAGCATTTT. Its protein product is CASSREGGQPQHF.